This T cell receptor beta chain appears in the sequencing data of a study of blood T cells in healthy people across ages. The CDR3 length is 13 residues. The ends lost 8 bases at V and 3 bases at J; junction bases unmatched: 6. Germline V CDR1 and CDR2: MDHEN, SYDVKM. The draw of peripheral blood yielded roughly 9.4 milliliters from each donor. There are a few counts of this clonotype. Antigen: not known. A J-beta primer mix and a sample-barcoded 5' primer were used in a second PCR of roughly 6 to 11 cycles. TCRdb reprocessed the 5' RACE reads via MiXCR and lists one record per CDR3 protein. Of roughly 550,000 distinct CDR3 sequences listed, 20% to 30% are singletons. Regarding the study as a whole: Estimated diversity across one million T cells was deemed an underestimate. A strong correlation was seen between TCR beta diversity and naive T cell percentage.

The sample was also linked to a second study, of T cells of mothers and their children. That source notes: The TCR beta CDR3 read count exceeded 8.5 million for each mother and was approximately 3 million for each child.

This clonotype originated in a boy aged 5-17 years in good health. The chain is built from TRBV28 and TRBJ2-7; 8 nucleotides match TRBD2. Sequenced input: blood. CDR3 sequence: CASGTSGDYEQYF. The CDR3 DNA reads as TGTGCCAGCGGCACTAGCGGCGACTACGAGCAGTACTTC. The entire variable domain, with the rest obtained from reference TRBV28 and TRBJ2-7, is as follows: DVKVTQSSRYLVKRTGEKVFLECVQDMDHENMFWYRQDPGLGLRLIYFSYDVKMKEKGDIPEGYSVSREKKERFSLILESASTNQTSMYLCASGTSGDYEQYFGPGTRLTVT.